A single sample gave rise to the 11 T cell receptor beta chains below, sequenced in a study of T and B cells in COVID-19 patients. Blood genomic DNA input for TRB amplification was roughly 230-550 ng. TRB rearrangements were amplified by multiplex PCR with BIOMED2 TRB-A/B primers. Each CDR3 protein is one row after TCRdb ran MiXCR on the multiplex PCR reads. The sample shows 4,000 to 6,000 distinct CDR3 sequences, about 20% of them seen only once. Sequencing was performed on blood. These receptors originate from a human donor with active COVID-19.

Relative to its sample, this clonotype is medium-sized. This chain links TRBV5-4 with TRBJ2-7; D gene uncertain. CDR1 is SGHNT, CDR2 YYREEE, per germline (reference sequence). V shed 4 bases and J shed 2 bases, with 13 bases lying between them. CDR3 length: 14 residues. The CDR3 DNA reads as TGTGCCAGCAGCCTCCAGGACGGTACCTACGAGCAGTACTTC. This encodes CASSLQDGTYEQYF.

This chain uses TRBV2 with TRBJ1-4; no clear D. The CDR3 length is 14 residues. Germline-derived CDR1 and CDR2 are SNHLY and FYNNEI. V was pared by 3 bases and J by 7 bases, with 12 bases between. This CDR3 reads CASSESAVSEKLFF. CDR3 DNA sequence: TGTGCCAGCAGTGAGTCGGCAGTGAGTGAAAAACTGTTTTTT.

The chain has TRBV5-1 and TRBJ2-1; D not certain. This CDR3 region has 15 residues. Trimming left V 1 base short and J 0 bases short, with 8 bases between. Germline CDR1 SGHRS, CDR2 YFSETQ. Here the CDR3 reads CASSLTGFSYNEQFF. The CDR3 DNA reads as TGCGCCAGCAGCTTGACGGGTTTCTCCTACAATGAGCAGTTCTTC.

The chain uses TRBV5-1 and TRBJ2-3, with 16 bases aligning to TRBD2. V trimming: 2 bases; J trimming: 4 bases; junction bases outside the gene matches: 1. The CDR3 has 16 residues. The germline V gene encodes CDR1 SGHRS and CDR2 YFSETQ. CDR3 sequence (DNA): TGCGCCAGCAGCTTAGGGACTAGCGGGAGGGCAGATACGCAGTATTTT. This gives the protein CASSLGTSGRADTQYF.

The chain couples TRBV28 to TRBJ2-3; D may be TRBD1 or TRBD2 (6 bases each). Germline V lookup: CDR1 MDHEN, CDR2 SYDVKM. This CDR3 is built from 16 residues. Trimming removed 4 bases from V and 2 bases from J, with 16 bases in between. The CDR3 DNA reads TGTGCCAGCAGTTCGCCCCGAGGGGGGAACACAGATACGCAGTATTTT. Protein: CASSSPRGGNTDTQYF.

In its sample, this clonotype ranks as medium-sized (0.01 to 0.1%). A junction end diverges from the germline sequence, so it may reflect a read error. V is TRBV27 and J is TRBJ2-7; TRBD2 aligns across 13 bases. Looked up from germline, CDR1 is MNHEY and CDR2 is SMNVEV (reference sequence). This CDR3 has 13 residues. The CDR3 bases are TGTGCCAGCAGTCTCGGACTAGCGGGAGTTCCGATCTTC. It encodes CASSLGLAGVPIF.

With respect to this clonotype: Because the CDR3 is missing its conserved closing phenylalanine or tryptophan, this is likely a read error. The chain uses TRBV18 and TRBJ1-2, with a possible D match to TRBD1 (5 bases). The CDR3 is 13 residues long. Trimming cost V 2 bases and J 8 bases, with 12 bases left between them. CDR1 is KGHSH, CDR2 LQKENI, per germline. The CDR3 region has the DNA TGTGCCAGCTCACCAGGAAGTTCAGGGGGCTACACCTTA. Protein product: CASSPGSSGGYTL.

In its sample, this clonotype was seen a few times. The chain combines TRBV5-1 with TRBJ1-3, with a possible D match to TRBD1 (5 bases). V shed 2 bases and J shed 2 bases, with 11 bases lying between them. This CDR3 has 15 residues. CDR1 and CDR2 (germline): SGHRS, YFSETQ. Here the CDR3 reads CASSLSQGTGNTIYF. The CDR3 coding sequence is TGCGCCAGCAGCTTATCCCAGGGAACTGGAAACACCATATATTTT.

This clonotype ranks as medium-sized (0.01 to 0.1%). The chain is built from TRBV6-1 and TRBJ2-3, with unresolved D. The germline gives CDR1 MNHNS, CDR2 SASEGT. This CDR3 has 13 residues. Trimming removed 8 bases at V and 1 base at J, with 10 bases between. CDR3 protein: CASLEKGTDTQYF. CDR3 DNA sequence: TGTGCCAGCCTGGAAAAAGGCACAGATACGCAGTATTTT.

V and J are TRBV28 and TRBJ2-3, with TRBD2 as a possible D gene (5 bases). V was shortened by 1 base and J by 0 bases, with 8 bases between the two germline ends. The CDR3 has 15 amino acids. Germline loops: CDR1 MDHEN, CDR2 SYDVKM. CDR3 residues: CASSLLGGSTDTQYF. CDR3 sequence (DNA): TGTGCCAGCAGTTTATTGGGCGGGAGCACAGATACGCAGTATTTT.

This clonotype was picked up many times. The chain has TRBV6-2 or TRBV6-3 and TRBJ1-2, with 8 bases identical to TRBD1. The length of the CDR3 is 16 residues. Germline V CDR1 and CDR2: MNHEY, SVGEGT. Trimming removed 4 bases from V and 0 bases from J; junction bases left unmatched: 7. The CDR3 DNA sequence: TGTGCCAGCAGTTCGGGACAGGCGTTAGCTAACTATGGCTACACCTTC. Encoded protein: CASSSGQALANYGYTF.